The next 30 T cell receptor beta chains were all read from a single sample in a study of cytomegalovirus exposure and HLA in healthy donors (dated by TCRdb to about 2017). Library preparation used the immunoSEQ multiplex PCR assay. A mixture of 60 forward primers for TCR Vbeta segments and 13 reverse primers for TCR Jbeta segments was used in the multiplex PCR. TCRdb took over this immuneACCESS table, retaining in-frame rearrangements with V and J assigned. Such tables are incomplete; in checked studies, under half of the missing clones stem from an unresolved V gene, and the remainder is unexplained. The sample table shows 120,000 or so clones, and approximately 65% are seen once. Approximately 1.4% of the sample rests with the top ten. The sequencing input was PBMCs. The receptors stem from a man aged 18 to 29 in good health and CMV-seronegative.

The gene calls are TRBV7-6 and TRBJ2-7; 7 bases are a match to TRBD2. CDR3 length equals 17 residues. Germline loops: CDR1 SGHVS, CDR2 FNYEAQ. V was pared by 7 bases and J by 2 bases, with 17 bases of the junction left unmatched. CDR3 sequence reads: CASNLGGGPSYPYEQYF. The CDR3 DNA is TGTGCCAGCAATCTAGGCGGGGGACCTTCCTACCCCTACGAGCAGTACTTC.

This clone was seen only a few times. V gene TRBV19 combines with J gene TRBJ2-5, with 7 nucleotides matching TRBD1. Per the germline V gene, CDR1 is LNHDA and CDR2 is SQIVND (reference sequence). V gave up 1 base and J gave up 1 base; unmatched junction bases: 3. CDR3 length: 15 residues. This CDR3 reads CASSIGGTAQETQYF. CDR3 DNA sequence: TGTGCCAGTAGTATAGGGGGGACAGCCCAAGAGACCCAGTACTTC.

The chain combines TRBV20-1 with TRBJ2-1; D is unresolved. The CDR3 length is 11 residues. V lost 5 bases to trimming and J lost 9 bases, with 11 bases between them. Germline lookup yields CDR1 DFQATT and CDR2 SNEGSKA (reference sequence). The CDR3 sequence is CSAGRGREQFF. CDR3 in DNA: TGCAGTGCTGGCAGAGGTCGTGAGCAGTTCTTC.

This chain uses TRBV19 with TRBJ2-7, with D possibly matching TRBD1 (5 bases). This CDR3 spans 14 amino acids. Trimming cost V 3 bases and J 3 bases, with 12 bases left between them. The V gene's germline CDR1 is LNHDA and CDR2 SQIVND (reference sequence). The CDR3, as DNA: TGTGCCAGTAGTATTCGGGTCGGACACTACGAGCAGTACTTC. It yields the protein CASSIRVGHYEQYF.

The sample holds a few counts of this clone. The rearrangement uses TRBV5-8 and TRBJ2-2; 10 bases are a match to TRBD2. The CDR3 is made up of 17 amino acids. V lost 4 bases to trimming and J lost 4 bases; unmatched junction nucleotides: 10. Germline V gene data show CDR1 as SGHTS and CDR2 as YDEGEE. The CDR3 bases are TGTGCCAGCAGCCCGGCAGGAGCGGGGGGGCCCACCGGGGAGCTGTTTTTT. Its translation: CASSPAGAGGPTGELFF.

This sequence joins TRBV27 and TRBJ1-1, with D maybe TRBD1 (6 bases). V was shortened by 3 bases and J by 3 bases, with 11 bases between the two germline ends. The germline CDR1 and CDR2 sequences are MNHEY and SMNVEV (reference sequence). The CDR3 runs to 14 residues. The CDR3 reads CASSFRGLDTEAFF. The CDR3 bases are TGTGCCAGCAGTTTCAGGGGCCTGGACACTGAAGCTTTCTTT.

This chain links TRBV9 with TRBJ2-2; TRBD2 agrees at 12 bases. V shed 3 bases and J 6 bases; nucleotides not matched to a gene: 6. The CDR3 has 16 residues. The germline V gene has CDR1 SGDLS and CDR2 YYNGEE. This CDR3 is CASSETSGSPAGELFF. In DNA form, the CDR3 reads TGTGCCAGCAGCGAGACTAGCGGGAGCCCCGCCGGGGAGCTGTTTTTT.

V and J are TRBV30 and TRBJ2-3; 9 bases match TRBD2. J lost 4 bases, V lost 8 bases, and 13 bases had no gene match. This CDR3 contains 15 residues. Germline CDR1 is GTSNPN and CDR2 is SVGIG (reference sequence). CDR3 in DNA: TGTGCCCGAGGGGCTAGCGGGACCAGGTCAGATACGCAGTATTTT. Translation: CARGASGTRSDTQYF. The whole variable domain, filled in from reference TRBV30 and TRBJ2-3, reads SQTIHQWPATLVQPVGSPLSLECTVEGTSNPNLYWYRQAAGRGLQLLFYSVGIGQISSEVPQNLSASRPQDRQFILSSKKLLLSDSGFYLCARGASGTRSDTQYFGPGTRLTVL.

The rearrangement links TRBV18 to TRBJ1-4; 7 bases are a match to TRBD1. Losses at the gene ends were 3 bases for V and 5 bases for J; bases not matched to a gene: 3. This CDR3 is built from 14 residues. Looked up from germline, CDR1 is KGHSH and CDR2 is LQKENI. The CDR3 reads CASSPRDSNEKLFF. The CDR3 bases are TGTGCCAGCTCACCGCGGGACAGCAATGAAAAACTGTTTTTT.

The gene calls are TRBV10-3 and TRBJ1-1; TRBD1 agrees at 7 bases. CDR1 is ENHRY, CDR2 SYGVKD, per germline. Trimming cost V 2 bases and J 4 bases; bases outside gene matches: 10. This CDR3 comprises 16 residues. The CDR3 loop reads CAISEAEGQLSTEAFF. DNA of the CDR3: TGTGCCATCAGTGAGGCCGAGGGACAGTTATCCACTGAAGCTTTCTTT.

The rearrangement links TRBV30 to TRBJ2-1; D ambiguous. Germline V CDR1 and CDR2: GTSNPN, SVGIG (reference sequence). The CDR3 contains 11 residues. With 4 bases removed from V and 4 bases from J, the gap between germline ends came to 5 bases. The CDR3 region is CAWMSYNEQFF. The CDR3 coding sequence is TGTGCCTGGATGAGTTACAATGAGCAGTTCTTC.

In its sample, this clone was seen a few times. The chain has TRBV4-1 and TRBJ2-7; no clear D gene. The CDR3 runs to 15 residues. Between the trimmed V and J ends, which lost 1 base and 0 bases, there was a span of 10 bases. The V gene's germline CDR1 is MGHRA and CDR2 YSYEKL. The CDR3 here is CASSQGHGDSYEQYF. CDR3 bases: TGCGCCAGCAGCCAAGGTCACGGAGACTCCTACGAGCAGTACTTC.

The gene calls are TRBV7-2 and TRBJ2-7; 7 bases align to TRBD2. With 4 bases clipped from V and 3 bases from J, the junction kept 6 bases outside the gene matches. CDR3 length: 14 amino acids. Germline V gives CDR1 SGHTA, CDR2 FQGNSA. CDR3 sequence reads: CASSYGGTLYEQYF. The CDR3 DNA is TGTGCCAGCAGCTACGGGGGGACCCTCTACGAGCAGTACTTC.

This clone was seen just once. Mismatch with germline at one junction end may stem from a read error. The rearrangement links TRBV29-1 to TRBJ1-2; 7 bases fit TRBD1. Germline V gene lookup returns CDR1 SQVTM and CDR2 ANQGSEA. The CDR3 spans 14 residues. The CDR3 region is CSVEDGRGAYGYPF. CDR3 DNA sequence: TGCAGCGTTGAAGACGGCAGGGGGGCCTATGGCTACCCCTTC.

CDR3 DNA: TGCAGCGACCTACAGAGTCTTAACTATGGCTACACCTTC. This gives the protein CSDLQSLNYGYTF. V and J are TRBV29-1 and TRBJ1-2; D unclear. The V gene lost 7 bases and the J gene lost 1 base, with 13 bases spanning the gap. Per the germline V gene, CDR1 is SQVTM and CDR2 is ANQGSEA. CDR3 size: 13 residues.

The rearrangement links TRBV7-9 to TRBJ1-1, with a tentative D call TRBD1 (6 bases). Germline assignment: CDR1 SEHNR and CDR2 FQNEAQ (reference sequence). With 5 bases removed from V and 1 base from J, the gap between germline ends came to 17 bases. The CDR3 has 16 amino acids. This CDR3 reads CASSAPGQYANTEAFF. For the CDR3, the DNA is TGTGCCAGCAGCGCCCCGGGACAATACGCGAACACTGAAGCTTTCTTT.

V is TRBV19 and J is TRBJ1-1, with TRBD1 matching 7 bases. CDR3 size: 15 residues. Trimming at V came to 5 bases and at J to 1 base, leaving 7 bases not matched to a gene. Germline lookup yields CDR1 LNHDA and CDR2 SQIVND (reference sequence). CDR3 sequence: CASSPRTGRNTEAFF. The CDR3 nucleotides read TGTGCCAGTAGTCCCCGGACAGGCAGGAACACTGAAGCTTTCTTT.

The chain employs TRBV7-9 and TRBJ2-1; 8 positions match TRBD2. The CDR3 has 17 amino acids. The germline V gene has CDR1 SEHNR and CDR2 FQNEAQ (reference sequence). The ends lost 5 bases at V and 0 bases at J; junction bases unmatched: 9. This chain's CDR3 is CASSAKATSGSYNEQFF. CDR3 sequence (DNA): TGTGCCAGCAGCGCTAAGGCCACTAGCGGCTCCTACAATGAGCAGTTCTTC.

The chain is built from TRBV27 and TRBJ2-7; 9 bases are a match to TRBD1. CDR1 and CDR2 from the germline V gene are MNHEY and SMNVEV (reference sequence). The ends lost 8 bases at V and 4 bases at J; junction bases unmatched: 3. This CDR3 is built from 12 residues. In nucleotides, the CDR3 is TGTGCCAGCCGGGGACAGGGTTACGAGCAGTACTTC. Residues: CASRGQGYEQYF.

The chain links TRBV9 to TRBJ1-5; 7 positions match TRBD1. Germline CDR1 and CDR2: SGDLS and YYNGEE. The J segment lost 3 bases and the V segment lost 4 bases, leaving 10 bases of the junction unmatched. The CDR3 is 16 amino acids. The CDR3 sequence: CASSPPPDRFNQPQHF. The DNA for the CDR3 is TGTGCCAGCAGCCCCCCCCCGGACAGGTTCAATCAGCCCCAGCATTTT. Full variable domain (missing parts from reference TRBV9 and TRBJ1-5): DSGVTQTPKHLITATGQRVTLRCSPRSGDLSVYWYQQSLDQGLQFLIQYYNGEERAKGNILERFSAQQFPDLHSELNLSSLELGDSALYFCASSPPPDRFNQPQHFGDGTRLSIL.

The V call is TRBV19, the J call TRBJ1-5, with 7 positions matching TRBD1. V lost 6 bases to trimming and J lost 1 base; unmatched junction nucleotides: 3. CDR3 length: 14 amino acids. Germline V gene lookup returns CDR1 LNHDA and CDR2 SQIVND (reference sequence). The CDR3 here is CASSIQGSNQPQHF. The CDR3 coding sequence is TGTGCCAGTAGCATACAGGGGAGCAATCAGCCCCAGCATTTT.

V and J are TRBV19 and TRBJ2-5, with TRBD2 identical over 11 bases. Germline CDR1 is LNHDA and CDR2 is SQIVND (reference sequence). The CDR3 is 15 amino acids. V lost 3 bases and J lost 2; bases outside the gene matches: 2. The DNA for the CDR3 is TGTGCCAGTAGTATTAGCGGGAGGGCTCAAGAGACCCAGTACTTC. This translates into CASSISGRAQETQYF.

The V call is TRBV4-2, the J call TRBJ2-2, with TRBD2 identical over 8 bases. CDR1 is LGHNA and CDR2 is YNFKEQ in the germline V gene. The CDR3 loop spans 16 amino acids. V lost 0 bases, J lost 6 bases, and 6 bases stayed unmatched. CDR3 nucleotide sequence: TGTGCCAGCAGCCAAGATTACGGGGGGGCGGCCGGGGAGCTGTTTTTT. Translated, it gives CASSQDYGGAAGELFF.

The V call is TRBV4-2, the J call TRBJ2-7, with 8 bases identical to TRBD1. Trimming removed 6 bases from V and 2 bases from J; junction bases left unmatched: 9. This CDR3 region has 15 residues. CDR1 and CDR2 from the germline V gene are LGHNA and YNFKEQ. In DNA, the CDR3 is TGTGCCAGCAGTCCTTTTTCGGGACAGGCCTACGAGCAGTACTTC. It codes for CASSPFSGQAYEQYF.

The gene calls are TRBV28 and TRBJ2-1; a possible D gene is TRBD1 (5 bases). Trimming removed 8 bases at V and 6 bases at J, with 11 bases between. Germline V gene data show CDR1 as MDHEN and CDR2 as SYDVKM. This CDR3 has 12 amino acids. CDR3 in amino acids: CASQGPRNEQFF. The CDR3 bases are TGTGCCAGCCAGGGTCCTCGCAATGAGCAGTTCTTC.

J is TRBJ2-1 and V is TRBV5-5; no reliable D call. This CDR3 is 13 amino acids long. In germline, CDR1 is SGHKS, CDR2 YYEKEE (reference sequence). The V and J ends lost 0 bases and 3 bases respectively, with 4 bases between them. DNA for the CDR3: TGTGCCAGCAGCTTGGACGGCTACAATGAGCAGTTCTTC. It codes for CASSLDGYNEQFF. Using reference TRBV5-5 and TRBJ2-1 for the parts outside the CDR3, the full variable domain is DAGVTQSPTHLIKTRGQQVTLRCSPISGHKSVSWYQQVLGQGPQFIFQYYEKEERGRGNFPDRFSARQFPNYSSELNVNALLLGDSALYLCASSLDGYNEQFFGPGTRLTVL.

This clone was seen a handful of times. The CDR3 protein is CASSRIAGAGELFF. The CDR3 nucleotides read TGCGCCAGCAGCCGAATAGCGGGAGCCGGGGAGCTGTTTTTT. The chain employs TRBV5-1 and TRBJ2-2; 9 nucleotides align to TRBD2. The CDR3 consists of 14 residues. V dropped 4 bases and J dropped 6; count of bases not matched to a gene: 4. The V gene's germline CDR1 is SGHRS and CDR2 YFSETQ.

This clone was seen once. The chain employs TRBV11-2 and TRBJ2-7; D is undetermined. With 0 bases removed from V and 4 bases from J, the gap between germline ends came to 10 bases. Germline CDR1 reads SGHAT; CDR2 reads FQNNGV. The CDR3 runs to 14 residues. The CDR3 protein is CASSLDRYFYEQYF. The CDR3 DNA reads as TGTGCCAGCAGCTTAGATCGCTACTTTTACGAGCAGTACTTC.

J is TRBJ2-1 and V is TRBV27; 10 nucleotides align to TRBD2. Trimming took 7 bases from V and 7 from J; bases not matched to a gene: 13. The germline CDR1 and CDR2 sequences are MNHEY and SMNVEV (reference sequence). The CDR3 runs 16 residues. This CDR3 is CASTLISGGAGNEQFF. CDR3 nucleotide sequence: TGTGCCAGCACCTTGATCAGCGGGGGGGCCGGGAATGAGCAGTTCTTC.

The rearrangement links TRBV2 to TRBJ2-7; 8 nucleotides match TRBD1. The CDR3 consists of 14 residues. V shed 4 bases and J 2 bases; nucleotides not matched to a gene: 4. Germline CDR1 SNHLY, CDR2 FYNNEI. The CDR3 DNA follows: TGTGCCAGCAGTGTCGGGACAGGTGCCTACGAGCAGTACTTC. Translation gives CASSVGTGAYEQYF.